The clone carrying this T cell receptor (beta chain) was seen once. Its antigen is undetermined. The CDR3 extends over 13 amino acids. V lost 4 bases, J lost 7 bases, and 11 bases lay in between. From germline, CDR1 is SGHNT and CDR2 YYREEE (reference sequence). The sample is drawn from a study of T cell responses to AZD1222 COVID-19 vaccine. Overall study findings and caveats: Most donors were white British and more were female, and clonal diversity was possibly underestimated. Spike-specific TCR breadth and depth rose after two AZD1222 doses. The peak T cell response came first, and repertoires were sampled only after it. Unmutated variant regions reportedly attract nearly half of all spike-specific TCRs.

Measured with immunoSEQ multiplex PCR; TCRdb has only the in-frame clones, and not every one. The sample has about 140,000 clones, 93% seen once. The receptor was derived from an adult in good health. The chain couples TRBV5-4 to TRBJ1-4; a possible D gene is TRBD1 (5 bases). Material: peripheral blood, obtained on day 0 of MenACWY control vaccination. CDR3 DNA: TGTGCCAGCAGCCGGGACGAGGGTGAAAAACTGTTTTTT. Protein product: CASSRDEGEKLFF.